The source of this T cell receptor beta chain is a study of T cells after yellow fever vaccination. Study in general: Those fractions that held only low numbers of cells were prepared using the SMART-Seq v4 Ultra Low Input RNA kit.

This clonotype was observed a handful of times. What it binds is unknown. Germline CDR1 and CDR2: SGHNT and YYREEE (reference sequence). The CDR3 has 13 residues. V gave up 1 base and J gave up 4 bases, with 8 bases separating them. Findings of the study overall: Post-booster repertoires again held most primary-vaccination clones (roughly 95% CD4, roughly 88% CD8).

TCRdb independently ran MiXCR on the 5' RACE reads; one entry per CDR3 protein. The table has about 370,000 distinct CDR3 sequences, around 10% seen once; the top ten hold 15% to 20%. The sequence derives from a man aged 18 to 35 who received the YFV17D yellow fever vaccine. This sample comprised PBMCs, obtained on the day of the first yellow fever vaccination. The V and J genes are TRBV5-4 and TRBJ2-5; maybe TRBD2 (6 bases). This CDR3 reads CASSLLTRETQYF. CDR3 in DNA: TGTGCCAGCAGCTTGCTGACTAGAGAGACCCAGTACTTC. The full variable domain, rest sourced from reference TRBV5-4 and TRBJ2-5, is ETGVTQSPTHLIKTRGQQVTLRCSSQSGHNTVSWYQQALGQGPQFIFQYYREEENGRGNFPPRFSGLQFPNYSSELNVNALELDDSALYLCASSLLTRETQYFGPGTRLLVL.